A selection of T cell receptor beta chains follows, all from one sample in a study of T cell responses to AZD1222 COVID-19 vaccine. Only in-frame clones appear in the TCRdb table, and some are missing; sequencing was by immunoSEQ multiplex PCR. Here the sample spans about 76,000 clones, over 60% being singletons. The sequenced sample was peripheral blood, obtained 28 days after the second dose of the MenACWY control vaccine. Receptor source: an adult who received the MenACWY meningococcal vaccine as a control. Each CDR3 is given with its conserved first and last residue. D genes are given only for firm matches. The size of a clone is reported for some rows only, either as once, few or many, or as a class for expanded clones.

J gene | V gene | D gene | clone size | CDR3 protein | CDR3 DNA
TRBJ1-5 | TRBV7-8 | NA | few | CASSLLIGEGQPQHF | TGTGCCAGCAGCCTTCTGATCGGGGAGGGACAGCCCCAGCATTTT
TRBJ2-2 | TRBV28 | TRBD2 | few | CASSLRGAQVAGELFF | TGTGCCAGCAGTTTGCGGGGGGCGCAGGTGGCCGGGGAGCTGTTTTTT
TRBJ1-2 | TRBV28 | NA | NA | CASRDQGNYGYTF | TGTGCCAGCAGGGATCAGGGAAACTATGGCTACACCTTC
TRBJ1-2 | TRBV29-1 | NA | NA | CSVGRGDYGYTF | TGCAGCGTTGGCAGGGGAGACTATGGCTACACCTTC
TRBJ1-6 | TRBV5-1 | TRBD1 | few | CASSLGPPGQGNSPLHF | TGCGCCAGCAGCTTGGGACCTCCGGGACAGGGTAATTCACCCCTCCACTTT
TRBJ1-5 | TRBV12-5 | NA | NA | CASGLSMDNQPQHF | TGTGCTAGTGGTTTGAGTATGGATAATCAGCCCCAGCATTTT
TRBJ2-2 | TRBV9 | NA | NA | CASSVSELNTGELFF | TGTGCCAGCAGCGTATCGGAATTGAACACCGGGGAGCTGTTTTTT
TRBJ2-1 | TRBV10-3 | NA | NA | CAISGVANEQFF | TGTGCCATCAGTGGGGTAGCGAACGAGCAGTTCTTC
TRBJ2-1 | TRBV28 | NA | NA | CASSDRDQRGGRYNEQFF | TGTGCCAGCAGTGATCGGGACCAGCGCGGTGGGCGCTACAATGAGCAGTTCTTC
TRBJ1-1 | TRBV12-1 | NA | NA | CASSLTGTGTKAFF | TGTGCCAGCAGCTTGACCGGGACAGGGACTAAAGCTTTCTTT
TRBJ1-2 | TRBV5-1 | NA | NA | CASSLRPPNYGYTF | TGCGCCAGCAGCTTGAGGCCCCCTAACTATGGCTACACCTTC
TRBJ2-1 | TRBV2 | NA | NA | CASSRQQYNEQFF | TGTGCCAGCAGCAGACAACAATACAATGAGCAGTTCTTC
TRBJ2-1 | TRBV18 | TRBD1 | few | CASSLKDRGYNEQFF | TGTGCCAGCTCTCTAAAAGACAGGGGCTACAATGAGCAGTTCTTC
TRBJ2-7 | TRBV9 | NA | NA | CASSPRQEFYEQYF | TGTGCCAGCAGCCCCCGACAGGAATTCTACGAGCAGTACTTC
TRBJ1-2 | TRBV6-5 | NA | few | CASRAEGGPNYGYTF | TGTGCCAGCAGGGCCGAGGGAGGGCCTAACTATGGCTACACCTTC
TRBJ2-7 | TRBV5-8 | TRBD1 | NA | CASSRTGVTYEQYF | TGTGCCAGCAGCAGGACAGGGGTGACCTACGAGCAGTACTTC
TRBJ2-3 | TRBV19 | NA | NA | CASQGVRGDTQYF | TGTGCCAGCCAGGGTGTGCGGGGAGATACGCAGTATTTT